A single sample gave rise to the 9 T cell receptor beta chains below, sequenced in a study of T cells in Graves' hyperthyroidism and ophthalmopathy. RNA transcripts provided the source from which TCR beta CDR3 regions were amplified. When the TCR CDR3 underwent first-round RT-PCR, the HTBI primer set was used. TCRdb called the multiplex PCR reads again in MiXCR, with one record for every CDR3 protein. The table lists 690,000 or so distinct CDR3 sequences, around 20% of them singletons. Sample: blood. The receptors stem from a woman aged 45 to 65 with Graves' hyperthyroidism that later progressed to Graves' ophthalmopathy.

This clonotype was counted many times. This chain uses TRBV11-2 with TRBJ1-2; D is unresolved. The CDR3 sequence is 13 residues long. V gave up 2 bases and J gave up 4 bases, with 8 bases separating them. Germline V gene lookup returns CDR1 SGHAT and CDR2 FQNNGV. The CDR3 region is CASSLIGPYGYTF. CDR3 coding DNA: TGTGCCAGCAGCTTAATCGGCCCCTATGGCTACACCTTC.

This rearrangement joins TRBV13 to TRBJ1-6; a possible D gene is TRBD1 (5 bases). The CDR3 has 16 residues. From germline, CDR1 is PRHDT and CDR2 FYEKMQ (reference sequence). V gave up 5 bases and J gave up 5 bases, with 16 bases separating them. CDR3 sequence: CASSRSGTQNNSPLHF. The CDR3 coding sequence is TGTGCCAGCAGCAGATCCGGGACCCAGAATAATTCACCCCTCCACTTT. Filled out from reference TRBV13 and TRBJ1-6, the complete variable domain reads AAGVIQSPRHLIKEKRETATLKCYPIPRHDTVYWYQQGPGQDPQFLISFYEKMQSDKGSIPDRFSAQQFSDYHSELNMSSLELGDSALYFCASSRSGTQNNSPLHFGNGTRLTVT.

The CDR3 nucleotides read TGTGCCAGCAACTTCCTAGATACGCAGTATTTT. Amino acids: CASNFLDTQYF. V is TRBV2 and J is TRBJ2-3; unclear D gene. This CDR3 spans 11 amino acids. V lost 7 bases to trimming and J lost 5 bases, with 7 bases between them. CDR1 and CDR2 from the germline V gene are SNHLY and FYNNEI.

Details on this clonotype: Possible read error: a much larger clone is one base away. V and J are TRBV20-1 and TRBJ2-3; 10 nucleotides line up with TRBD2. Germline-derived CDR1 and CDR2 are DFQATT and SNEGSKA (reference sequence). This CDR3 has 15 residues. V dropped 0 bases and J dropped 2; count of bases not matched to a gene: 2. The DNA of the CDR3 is TGCAGTGCTAGAGATCTAGCGGGGGACACAGATACGCAGTATTTT. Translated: CSARDLAGDTDTQYF.

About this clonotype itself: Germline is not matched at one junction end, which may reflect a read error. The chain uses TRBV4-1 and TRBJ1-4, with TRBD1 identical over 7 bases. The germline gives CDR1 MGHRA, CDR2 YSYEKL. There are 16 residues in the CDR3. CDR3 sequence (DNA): TGTGCCAGCAGCCAAGACTGGGGACAGATTAATGAAAAACTGTTTTTT. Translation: CASSQDWGQINEKLFF.

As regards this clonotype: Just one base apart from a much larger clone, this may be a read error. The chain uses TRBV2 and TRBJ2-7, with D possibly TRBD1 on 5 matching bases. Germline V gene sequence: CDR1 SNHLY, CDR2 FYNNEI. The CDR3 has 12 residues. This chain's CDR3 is CASTLTGYEQCF. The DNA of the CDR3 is TGTGCCAGCACCCTAACAGGCTACGAGCAGTGCTTC.

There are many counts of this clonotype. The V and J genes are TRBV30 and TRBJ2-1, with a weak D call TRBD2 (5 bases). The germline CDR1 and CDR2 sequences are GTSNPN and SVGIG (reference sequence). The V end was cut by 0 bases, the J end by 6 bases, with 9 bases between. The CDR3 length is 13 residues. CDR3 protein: CAWSVLVTNEQFF. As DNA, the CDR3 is TGTGCCTGGAGTGTACTAGTTACCAATGAGCAGTTCTTC.

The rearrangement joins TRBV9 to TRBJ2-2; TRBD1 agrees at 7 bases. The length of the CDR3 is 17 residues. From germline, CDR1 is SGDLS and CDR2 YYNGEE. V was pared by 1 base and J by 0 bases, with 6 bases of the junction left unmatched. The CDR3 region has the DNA TGTGCCAGCAGCGTATCGAGGGACAGCGCGAACACCGGGGAGCTGTTTTTT. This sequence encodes CASSVSRDSANTGELFF. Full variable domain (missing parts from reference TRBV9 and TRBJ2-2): DSGVTQTPKHLITATGQRVTLRCSPRSGDLSVYWYQQSLDQGLQFLIQYYNGEERAKGNILERFSAQQFPDLHSELNLSSLELGDSALYFCASSVSRDSANTGELFFGEGSRLTVL.

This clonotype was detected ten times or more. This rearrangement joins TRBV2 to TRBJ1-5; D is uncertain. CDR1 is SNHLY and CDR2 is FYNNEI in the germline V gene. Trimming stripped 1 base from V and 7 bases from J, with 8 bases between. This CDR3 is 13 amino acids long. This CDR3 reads CASSEEGRQPQHF. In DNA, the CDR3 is TGTGCCAGCAGTGAAGAGGGCCGGCAGCCCCAGCATTTT.